These 10 T cell receptor beta chains originate from one sample sequenced in a study of vaccination and CD4 T cells after COVID-19. Regarding treatment: roughly 10-day PBMC culture with coronavirus spike peptide pools or control peptides (ViraFEST assay). At the Johns Hopkins FTIC core, DNA taken from cultured CD4+ T cells was sequenced by way of the Oncomine TCR Beta short-read assay. Using its own MiXCR run on the PCR reads, TCRdb lists one record per CDR3 protein. Of 15,000 to 17,000 distinct CDR3 sequences in the sample, roughly 49% were seen once. No antigens are known for them. The source material was CD4+ T cells from blood, cultured in vitro, sampled before SARS-CoV-2 vaccination. All receptors derive from a human donor who had recovered from COVID-19.

J is TRBJ1-2 and V is TRBV5-4, with D unclear. The germline V and J ends were trimmed by 0 bases and 0 bases, with 9 bases remaining between them. The CDR3 is 15 amino acids. CDR1 and CDR2 (germline): SGHNT, YYREEE (reference sequence). The CDR3 loop reads CASSLALQPNYGYTF. The CDR3 nucleotides are TGTGCCAGCAGCTTGGCCCTGCAGCCTAACTATGGCTACACCTTC.

This clonotype was seen more than once but under ten times. The V gene is TRBV7-2, the J gene TRBJ1-5; possibly TRBD1 for D (5 bases). CDR3 length: 15 residues. V lost 1 base, J lost 4 bases, and 11 bases lay in between. CDR1 SGHTA and CDR2 FQGNSA come from the germline V gene. The CDR3 spells CASSLGTLTNQPQHF. The CDR3 region has the DNA TGTGCCAGCAGCTTAGGGACACTCACGAATCAGCCCCAGCATTTT.

This rearrangement joins TRBV7-2 to TRBJ2-7; 8 bases are a match to TRBD2. Germline CDR1 and CDR2: SGHTA and FQGNSA. V trimming: 5 bases; J trimming: 3 bases; junction bases outside the gene matches: 6. This CDR3 is 14 amino acids long. The CDR3 spells CASSQAGELYEQYF. For the CDR3, the DNA is TGTGCCAGCAGCCAAGCGGGAGAACTCTACGAGCAGTACTTC.

The V and J genes are TRBV28 and TRBJ2-7; TRBD1 matches 9 bases. The CDR3 is 14 residues long. Germline V gene data show CDR1 as MDHEN and CDR2 as SYDVKM. With V trimmed by 7 bases and J by 5 bases, 9 bases remained unmatched. The chain's CDR3 is CASTLGTGFHEQYF. CDR3 nucleotides: TGTGCCAGCACCCTCGGGACAGGGTTCCACGAGCAGTACTTC. The variable domain in full, with the rest retrieved from reference TRBV28 and TRBJ2-7, is DVKVTQSSRYLVKRTGEKVFLECVQDMDHENMFWYRQDPGLGLRLIYFSYDVKMKEKGDIPEGYSVSREKKERFSLILESASTNQTSMYLCASTLGTGFHEQYFGPGTRLTVT.

The CDR3 region is CASRQRRDISKETQYF. DNA of the CDR3: TGCGCCAGCAGGCAACGCCGGGACATAAGTAAAGAGACCCAGTACTTC. The J gene is TRBJ2-5, the V gene TRBV5-1; TRBD1 is a possible D gene (6 bases). CDR1 SGHRS and CDR2 YFSETQ come from the germline V gene. The CDR3 runs to 16 residues. The germline V and J ends were trimmed by 5 bases and 3 bases, with 20 bases remaining between them.

The count of this clonotype is one. The chain is built from TRBV6-2 or TRBV6-3 and TRBJ2-7; the D gene is possibly TRBD2 (6 bases). V was trimmed by 2 bases and J by 0 bases, leaving 8 bases between them. Germline V lookup: CDR1 MNHEY, CDR2 SVGEGT. This CDR3 is built from 14 residues. Written as DNA, the CDR3 is TGTGCCAGCAGTTACGGGACTGACTCCTACGAGCAGTACTTC. As protein: CASSYGTDSYEQYF.

The chain employs TRBV27 and TRBJ2-5, with 9 positions matching TRBD2. Germline values: CDR1 MNHEY, CDR2 SMNVEV (reference sequence). With 9 bases clipped from V and 5 bases from J, the junction kept 22 bases outside the gene matches. The CDR3 spans 18 residues. The CDR3 spells CASIQAPWEREVLETQYF. DNA of the CDR3: TGTGCCAGTATCCAAGCCCCATGGGAGCGGGAGGTCCTGGAGACCCAGTACTTC.

This clonotype was seen a single time. V and J are TRBV10-3 and TRBJ1-3; D gene uncertain. Per germline, CDR1 ENHRY and CDR2 SYGVKD. The CDR3 extends over 15 amino acids. Trimming left V 10 bases short and J 1 base short, with 17 bases between. The CDR3 DNA reads TGTGCCACAGGCCTTACAGAACCGTCTGGAAACACCATATATTTT. Residues: CATGLTEPSGNTIYF.

V is TRBV7-6 and J is TRBJ2-1; D is ambiguous. The CDR3 totals 15 residues. V shed 4 bases and J shed 6 bases, with 16 bases lying between them. Germline V CDR1 and CDR2: SGHVS, FNYEAQ. This CDR3 reads CASSSRSGKSNEQFF. CDR3 nucleotides: TGTGCCAGCAGCTCCCGGTCAGGAAAAAGCAATGAGCAGTTCTTC.

The genes are TRBV5-1 and TRBJ2-1; D is unresolved. The J call may be mistaken, given a closer DNA end match to TRBJ2-7. This CDR3 comprises 13 residues. In germline, CDR1 is SGHRS, CDR2 YFSETQ. The CDR3 bases are TGCGCCAGCAGCCCCCGTCTCTCCTACGAGCAGTACTTC. Residues: CASSPRLSYEQYF.